A selection of T cell receptor beta chains follows, all from one sample in a study of cytomegalovirus exposure and HLA in healthy donors. The data were produced by immunoSEQ multiplex PCR, yet TCRdb's version contains in-frame clones alone and is incomplete. Of about 130,000 clones listed, about two thirds are singletons. The sequencing input was PBMCs. Every receptor here comes from a man aged 25 to 40 in good health and CMV-seronegative. CDR3s include the opening cysteine and the closing phenylalanine or tryptophan. A D gene is named only where the DNA matches it firmly. For some rows the clone size is stated as once, few or many, or as a class when expanded; others skip it.

cdr3_length clone_size j_call v_call d_call cdr3_nt cdr3_aa
14 NA TRBJ2-7 TRBV6-5 TRBD2 TGTGCCAGTGCAACCCCCGGGACTAGGGACGAGCAGTACTTC CASATPGTRDEQYF
16 NA TRBJ2-2 TRBV19 TRBD2 TGTGCCAGTAGTATTTCAGCGGGGGGAGTCGCCGGGGAGCTGTTTTTT CASSISAGGVAGELFF
15 NA TRBJ2-2 TRBV18 TRBD2 TGTGCCAGCGCTGAAGCGGGGGTAGGAACCGGGGAGCTGTTTTTT CASAEAGVGTGELFF
16 NA TRBJ2-3 TRBV9 TRBD1 TGTGCCAGCAGCGTAGAAAGACAGGGGAGCACAGATACGCAGTATTTT CASSVERQGSTDTQYF
13 NA TRBJ2-7 TRBV6-1 NA TGTGCCACCCACAGACAGGTTTCCTACGAGCAGTACTTC CATHRQVSYEQYF
17 NA TRBJ2-3 TRBV4-2 NA TGTGCCAGCAGCCAAGAAGTACGGCAAGGAGTGGCAGATACGCAGTATTTT CASSQEVRQGVADTQYF
15 NA TRBJ1-2 TRBV6-6 NA TGTGCCAGCAGTATTAGAGGTTCGAGTGTCAGCGGCTACACCTTC CASSIRGSSVSGYTF
16 NA TRBJ2-1 TRBV4-3 NA TGCGCCAGCAGCCAAGATGAGAACAGAAATTACAATGAGCAGTTCTTC CASSQDENRNYNEQFF
15 NA TRBJ1-1 TRBV10-2 NA TGCGCCAGCAGCGGAAGGACCCTCGGGAGGCCTGAAGCTTTCTTT CASSGRTLGRPEAFF
13 NA TRBJ2-7 TRBV4-3 NA TGCGCCAGCAGCCAAGGTAGATTCTACGAGCAGTACTTC CASSQGRFYEQYF
17 NA TRBJ2-3 TRBV7-9 TRBD2 TGTGCCAGCAGCTCATATAGCGGGGGGGCCAGCACAGATACGCAGTATTTT CASSSYSGGASTDTQYF
13 NA TRBJ1-2 TRBV6-1 TRBD1 TGTGCCAGCAGACCCGGACAGGTCTATGGCTACACCTTC CASRPGQVYGYTF
13 few TRBJ1-2 TRBV28 TRBD1 TGTGCCAGCAACCTGCAGGGGGCCCTCGGCTACACCTTC CASNLQGALGYTF
15 NA TRBJ2-7 TRBV7-2 TRBD2 TGTGCCAGCAGCTTAAACGGGGGAGGGGCCTACGAGCAGTACTTC CASSLNGGGAYEQYF
19 NA TRBJ2-5 TRBV28 TRBD2 TGTGCCAGCAGTTTACAGGCCACAAGTGGCCGGGGGGGCCAGGAGACCCAGTACTTC CASSLQATSGRGGQETQYF
14 NA TRBJ1-1 TRBV18 NA TGTGCCAGCTCCAACGGAGAGCTAAACACTGAAGCTTTCTTT CASSNGELNTEAFF
16 NA TRBJ2-7 TRBV30 TRBD2 TGTGCCTGGAGTGCCCCCCTAGCGGGGGGCCTTTACGAGCAGTACTTC CAWSAPLAGGLYEQYF
16 NA TRBJ2-1 TRBV2 TRBD2 TGTGCCAGCAGGAAGGTTATAGCGGGGCGGTGGAATGAGCAGTTCTTC CASRKVIAGRWNEQFF
12 NA TRBJ2-7 TRBV7-9 TRBD1 TGTGCCAGCAGCTTAGACCGGACAGGGGCAGTATTC CASSLDRTGAVF
14 NA TRBJ2-7 TRBV7-9 NA TGTGCCAGCAGCTCAATCAGTGCTTCCTACGAGCAGTACTTC CASSSISASYEQYF
13 NA TRBJ1-6 TRBV10-3 NA TGTGCCACCCGGGACAACTATAATTCACCCCTCCACTTT CATRDNYNSPLHF
15 NA TRBJ1-2 TRBV5-6 NA TGTGCCAGCAGCTTGTATCCAGGGGATAACTATGGCTACACCTTC CASSLYPGDNYGYTF
14 NA TRBJ1-2 TRBV6-5 TRBD1 TGTGCCAGCAGTGCTTGGGGACAGGGAAATGGCTACACCTTC CASSAWGQGNGYTF
13 NA TRBJ1-2 TRBV19 TRBD1 TGTGCCAGTAGTATACGAGGGGGCGATGGCTACACCTTC CASSIRGGDGYTF
16 NA TRBJ2-2 TRBV5-4 TRBD1 TGTGCCAGCAGCGAGGCGCGACAGGGGGACACCGGGGAGCTGTTTTTT CASSEARQGDTGELFF
15 NA TRBJ1-2 TRBV18 NA TGTGCCAGCTCACCAACGACAGACAGTAACTATGGCTACACCTTC CASSPTTDSNYGYTF
17 NA TRBJ1-1 TRBV12-2 NA TGTGCAAGTCGCTTAGCAGTCCCCGCAGGGGAGAACACTGAAGCTTTCTTT CASRLAVPAGENTEAFF
15 NA TRBJ2-2 TRBV7-9 NA TGTTCCAGCAGCTTACACAGGGCGGGCACCGGGGAGCTGTTTTTT CSSSLHRAGTGELFF
14 NA TRBJ2-1 TRBV6-6 NA TGTGCCAGCAGTGAGGAGGGTACCTACAATGAGCAGTTCTTC CASSEEGTYNEQFF
14 NA TRBJ2-7 TRBV6-1 TRBD1 TGTGCCAGTCACCCCAGGGGGCAGGCCGGCGAGCAGTACTTC CASHPRGQAGEQYF
13 NA TRBJ1-6 TRBV6-5 NA TGTGCCAGCAGTTGGATGGGGGGTTCACCCCTCCACTTT CASSWMGGSPLHF
15 once TRBJ1-2 TRBV6-1 TRBD1 TGTGCCAGCAGTGAAGGTCCGGGACAGTTCTATGGCTACACCTTC CASSEGPGQFYGYTF
16 once TRBJ2-7 TRBV7-2 TRBD2 TGTGCCAGCAGCTCCTATCTAGCGGGAGAAGCCTACGAGCAGTACTTC CASSSYLAGEAYEQYF
15 NA TRBJ1-3 TRBV7-9 NA TGTTCCAGCAGCCAAGGGGGAGGGCCGACTCCCTATTTATATTTT CSSSQGGGPTPYLYF
12 NA TRBJ1-1 TRBV10-3 TRBD1 TGTGCCACCGAGGGGGCTGGAACTGAAGCTTTCTTT CATEGAGTEAFF
15 once TRBJ2-2 TRBV5-1 NA TGCGCCAGCAGCTTGCCTGCCGGGAACACCGGGGAGCTGTTTTTT CASSLPAGNTGELFF
15 NA TRBJ2-3 TRBV5-1 NA TGCGCCAGCAGCCTGGAGGACAGTATCACAGATACGCAGTATTTT CASSLEDSITDTQYF
15 NA TRBJ2-5 TRBV5-4 NA TGTGCCAGCAGCGTCCAGGGAGGGGGGCGAGAGACCCAGTACTTC CASSVQGGGRETQYF
16 few TRBJ2-7 TRBV7-8 NA TGTGCCAGCAGCGGACTTCGTCAACGCGAGTTCTACGAGCAGTACTTC CASSGLRQREFYEQYF
16 NA TRBJ2-2 TRBV5-4 TRBD2 TGTGCCAGCAGCTGGGAGGGACGCCCGAACACCGGGGAGCTGTTTTTT CASSWEGRPNTGELFF
16 NA TRBJ2-3 TRBV5-6 TRBD2 TGTGCCAGCAGCCTGACTAGCGGGGGGCAGCCAGATACGCAGTATTTT CASSLTSGGQPDTQYF
14 NA TRBJ2-3 TRBV7-9 NA TGTGCCAGCAGCGACGGGGGTAGCACAGATACGCAGTATTTT CASSDGGSTDTQYF
15 NA TRBJ2-2 TRBV27 NA TGTGCCAGCACCCCCGGGCAGGGAGGCACCGGGGAGCTGTTTTTT CASTPGQGGTGELFF
14 NA TRBJ2-2 TRBV2 NA TGTGCCAGCAATAGACTAACGAACACCGGGGAGCTGTTTTTT CASNRLTNTGELFF
14 NA TRBJ1-2 TRBV2 NA TGTGCCAGCGGCCGTGAAGCGGGATGGGACGGCTACACCTTC CASGREAGWDGYTF
14 NA TRBJ2-7 TRBV27 TRBD1 TGTGCCAGCAGCGAACGGGACAGGGATGACGAGCAGTACTTC CASSERDRDDEQYF
14 NA TRBJ1-1 TRBV28 NA TGTGCCAGCACCGAGTCCGGGATAAACACTGAAGCTTTCTTT CASTESGINTEAFF
13 NA TRBJ2-3 TRBV4-1 NA TGCGCCAGCAGCCAAGATCGAGTAGATACGCAGTATTTT CASSQDRVDTQYF
14 NA TRBJ2-7 TRBV7-2 TRBD1 TGTGCCAGCAGCTGGGGGACAGATGGCCACGAGCAGTACTTC CASSWGTDGHEQYF
15 once TRBJ2-4 TRBV2 TRBD1 TGTGCCAGCAGAGCGGACAGGGGTGACAAAAACATTCAGTACTTC CASRADRGDKNIQYF
13 once TRBJ1-1 TRBV14 NA TGTGCCAGCAGCCCCCTTAGAGATACTGAAGCTTTCTTT CASSPLRDTEAFF
15 NA TRBJ2-7 TRBV4-3 TRBD2 TGCGCCAGCAGCTGGGGACTAGCGGGTTCCTACGAGCAGTACTTC CASSWGLAGSYEQYF
15 NA TRBJ1-6 TRBV18 NA TGTGCCAGCTCACCTGGGCGATCCTATAATTCACCCCTCCACTTT CASSPGRSYNSPLHF
14 few TRBJ2-1 TRBV30 NA TGTGCCTGGAGTGTAAGGCAGGACTACAATGAGCAGTTCTTC CAWSVRQDYNEQFF
15 NA TRBJ1-1 TRBV5-1 TRBD1 TGCGCCAGCAGCGAACGGACAGGGCTGAACACTGAAGCTTTCTTT CASSERTGLNTEAFF
18 NA TRBJ1-1 TRBV5-1 TRBD1 TGCGCCAGCAGCCTGGGGACAGCCCGCACGATTTTTCACACTGAAGCTTTCTTT CASSLGTARTIFHTEAFF
16 NA TRBJ2-3 TRBV7-8 TRBD1 TGTGCCAGCAGCTTAGCGAACAGGGGATGGGCAGATACGCAGTATTTT CASSLANRGWADTQYF
14 NA TRBJ2-5 TRBV25-1 TRBD2 TGTGCCAGCAAAGGAACTAGCGGGGCGGAGACCCAGTACTTC CASKGTSGAETQYF